This TCR beta chain originates from a study of cytomegalovirus exposure and HLA in healthy donors. Study observations and caveats: The dataset shows that most TCR sequences were rare, while some public TCRs occurred in many donors.

The CDR3 is 15 amino acids. V dropped 5 bases and J dropped 0; count of bases not matched to a gene: 7. In germline, CDR1 is SGHTA, CDR2 FQGNSA. In regard to this clone: What it binds is unknown.

The donors belonged to the approximately 130-subject validation cohort, separate from the 666-subject first cohort. Libraries were prepared by immunoSEQ multiplex PCR; TCRdb keeps only in-frame clonotypes and omits some of them. Of some 83,000 clones listed, nearly 95% are singletons. This receptor was obtained from a woman aged 18 to 35 in good health and CMV-seronegative. The material sequenced was PBMCs. This chain joins TRBV7-2 and TRBJ2-7; 7 nucleotides align to TRBD1. CDR3 loop: CASSRTGASSYEQYF. CDR3 sequence (DNA): TGTGCCAGCAGCCGAACAGGGGCGAGCTCCTACGAGCAGTACTTC.